The entry that follows covers one T cell receptor (beta chain) sequence. The data originate from a study of blood T cell repertoires in COVID-19. Looking at the study overall: Some COVID-19 samples were acute and others convalescent; all came from the United States, Italy and Spain. In each case, the material was cDNA or gDNA derived from T cells, B-cell-depleted T cells, or PBMCs.

In the original workflow: From reference gene primer amplification, estimates of nucleated cell counts were derived. Clones were read by immunoSEQ multiplex PCR, and TCRdb kept only the in-frame ones, dropping some. V and J calls and clone size come straight from that table; D and trimming were deduced from the DNA. The sample lists about 300,000 clones, about nine tenths occurring once. The study drew participants aged about 18 to 89 years from some 24 US areas. The CDR3 covers 13 residues. Trimming removed 1 base at V and 6 bases at J, with 10 bases between. Germline V lookup: CDR1 SGHTS, CDR2 YDEGEE.

Sample: PBMCs or T cells enriched from blood (not recorded which). The chain recombines TRBV5-8 with TRBJ1-1, with a possible D match to TRBD1 (5 bases). The clonotype originates from a man under 40 who had recovered from COVID-19. The CDR3 is CASSLWGDPEAFF. CDR3 nucleotides: TGTGCCAGCAGCTTGTGGGGGGATCCTGAAGCTTTCTTT.